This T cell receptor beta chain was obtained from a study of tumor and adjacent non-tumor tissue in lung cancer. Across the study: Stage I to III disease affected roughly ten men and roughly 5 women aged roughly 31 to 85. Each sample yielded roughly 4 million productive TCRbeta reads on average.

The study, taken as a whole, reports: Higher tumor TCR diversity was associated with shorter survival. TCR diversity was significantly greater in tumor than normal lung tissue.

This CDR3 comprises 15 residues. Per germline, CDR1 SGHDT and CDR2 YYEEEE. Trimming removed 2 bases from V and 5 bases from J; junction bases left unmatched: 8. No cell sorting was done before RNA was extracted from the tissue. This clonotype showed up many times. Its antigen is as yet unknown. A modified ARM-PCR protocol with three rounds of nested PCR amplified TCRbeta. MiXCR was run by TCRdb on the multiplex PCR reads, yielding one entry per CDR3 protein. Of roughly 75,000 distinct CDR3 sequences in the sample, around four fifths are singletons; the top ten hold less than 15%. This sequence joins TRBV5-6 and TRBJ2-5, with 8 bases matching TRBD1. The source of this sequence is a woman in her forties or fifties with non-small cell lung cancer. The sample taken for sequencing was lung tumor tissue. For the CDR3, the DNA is TGTGCCAGCAGCTTCCGGACAGGGTATGGGGAGACCCAGTACTTC. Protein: CASSFRTGYGETQYF.